The 21 T cell receptor beta chains presented below share a single source sample, sequenced in a study of T cell repertoires in cytomegalovirus infection. TCRdb analysed the reads with MiXCR anew, one entry per CDR3 protein. This table has about 260,000 distinct CDR3 sequences, around 15% appearing once. Specimen: PBMCs. Every receptor here comes from a human donor in good health (CMV status not recorded). Some clones in this sample may be carry-over from other donors' samples.

This clonotype was found a few times. The rearrangement links TRBV29-1 to TRBJ2-5; the D is unclear. Germline V lookup: CDR1 SQVTM, CDR2 ANQGSEA. The length of the CDR3 is 12 residues. V gave up 8 bases and J gave up 2 bases, with 12 bases separating them. The CDR3 region has the DNA TGCAGCTTTAGGTGGGGTCAAGAGACCCAGTACTTC. Protein product: CSFRWGQETQYF.

This clonotype has more than one count but fewer than ten. The V and J genes are TRBV12-3 or TRBV12-4 and TRBJ2-7; no firm D call. Trimming removed 3 bases from V and 7 bases from J, with 10 bases in between. This CDR3 comprises 12 residues. The CDR3 loop is CASSFIPREQYF. The CDR3 bases are TGTGCCAGCAGTTTCATCCCCAGGGAGCAGTACTTC.

This clonotype came up a few times. The J gene is TRBJ2-5, the V gene TRBV7-9, with a possible D match to TRBD1 (5 bases). The CDR3 is 14 amino acids. The V end lost 2 bases, the J end lost 5 bases, and 12 bases lay between the germline ends. Germline assignment: CDR1 SEHNR and CDR2 FQNEAQ (reference sequence). The CDR3 reads CASSLPQVLETQYF. CDR3 DNA sequence: TGTGCCAGCAGCTTACCACAGGTGTTGGAGACCCAGTACTTC.

The chain links TRBV14 to TRBJ2-2; D is uncertain. The germline V gene has CDR1 SGHDN and CDR2 FVKESK. V lost 7 bases, J lost 2 bases, and 11 bases lay in between. This CDR3 contains 14 residues. CDR3 region: CASNGILNTGELFF. The CDR3 DNA is TGTGCCAGCAATGGAATATTAAACACCGGGGAGCTGTTTTTT. Variable domain in full (rest from reference TRBV14 and TRBJ2-2): EAGVTQFPSHSVIEKGQTVTLRCDPISGHDNLYWYRRVMGKEIKFLLHFVKESKQDESGMPNNRFLAERTGGTYSTLKVQPAELEDSGVYFCASNGILNTGELFFGEGSRLTVL.

Only a few counts were recorded for this clonotype. V gene TRBV27 combines with J gene TRBJ2-7; D may correspond to TRBD1 or TRBD2 (6 bases each). Trimming pared 2 bases from V and 0 bases from J, leaving 14 bases between. This CDR3 contains 16 residues. Germline CDR1 reads MNHEY; CDR2 reads SMNVEV (reference sequence). In DNA, the CDR3 is TGTGCCAGCAGTTTAACGACAGGACTAAGCTCCTACGAGCAGTACTTC. The encoded protein is CASSLTTGLSSYEQYF.

In this sample, this clonotype turned up once. This may be a read error: a much more frequent sequence differs by one nucleotide. The V and J genes are TRBV11-2 and TRBJ2-1; 12 bases align to TRBD2. Germline CDR1 and CDR2: SGHAT and FQNNGV. This CDR3 is built from 14 residues. V lost 11 bases and J lost 8; bases outside the gene matches: 10. Here the CDR3 reads CADSRLAGGDEQFF. The CDR3 coding sequence is TGTGCCGACAGTCGGCTAGCGGGGGGGGATGAGCAGTTCTTC.

This clonotype was detected many times. The chain links TRBV7-2 to TRBJ2-7, with D perhaps TRBD1 (6 bases). In germline, CDR1 is SGHTA, CDR2 FQGNSA. V was shortened by 1 base and J by 2 bases, with 9 bases between the two germline ends. The CDR3 spans 14 residues. CDR3 sequence reads: CASSLEQGPYEQYF. CDR3 nucleotide sequence: TGTGCCAGCAGCTTAGAACAGGGTCCCTACGAGCAGTACTTC.

This clonotype occurred a few times. This chain links TRBV6-2 or TRBV6-3 with TRBJ2-7, with TRBD1 identical over 9 bases. This CDR3 is 16 amino acids long. The germline gives CDR1 MNHEY, CDR2 SVGEGT. Unmatched junction bases numbered 16, after V lost 6 bases and J lost 7 bases. In DNA form, the CDR3 reads TGTGCCAGCAGACAGGCCGCCGGGACAGGGACTTCGGAGCAGTACTTC. The encoded protein is CASRQAAGTGTSEQYF.

The gene calls are TRBV20-1 and TRBJ2-2, with D unclear. Trimming took off 3 bases at V and 0 bases at J, with 5 bases between the two ends. The CDR3 is 13 residues long. Germline V gene lookup returns CDR1 DFQATT and CDR2 SNEGSKA (reference sequence). CDR3 DNA: TGCAGTGCTAGGTCGCCGAACACCGGGGAGCTGTTTTTT. Encoded protein: CSARSPNTGELFF.

This clonotype has more than one count but fewer than ten. The V and J genes are TRBV10-1 and TRBJ1-1; tentative D call: TRBD1 (6 bases). V was cut by 8 bases and J by 10 bases, with 17 bases left in between. The CDR3 contains 12 residues. Germline CDR1 reads WNHNN; CDR2 reads SYGVQD (reference sequence). CDR3 amino acids: CASGTGNLGAFF. For the CDR3, the DNA is TGCGCCAGCGGAACAGGGAACCTCGGAGCTTTCTTT.

The chain recombines TRBV11-2 with TRBJ1-1; D is ambiguous. The CDR3 is made up of 14 amino acids. The V gene lost 3 bases and the J gene lost 2 bases, with 10 bases spanning the gap. Germline values: CDR1 SGHAT, CDR2 FQNNGV. The CDR3 sequence is CASSFGPGNTEAFF. CDR3 DNA sequence: TGTGCCAGCAGCTTTGGGCCTGGAAACACTGAAGCTTTCTTT.

This clonotype was observed at least ten times. The chain couples TRBV7-2 to TRBJ1-5, with D unclear. CDR3 length: 12 amino acids. CDR1 is SGHTA and CDR2 is FQGNSA in the germline V gene. V shed 4 bases and J shed 4 bases, with 5 bases lying between them. The CDR3 is CASSSLNQPQHF. The CDR3 bases are TGTGCCAGCAGCTCGCTGAATCAGCCCCAGCATTTT.

The J gene is TRBJ1-6, the V gene TRBV5-4, with 9 bases identical to TRBD1. The germline gives CDR1 SGHNT, CDR2 YYREEE (reference sequence). The CDR3 sequence is 14 residues long. V lost 3 bases, J lost 6 bases, and 1 base stayed unmatched. The CDR3 protein is CASSWGQGNSPLHF. The CDR3 DNA is TGTGCCAGCAGCTGGGGACAGGGTAATTCACCCCTCCACTTT.

This clonotype was detected many times. This rearrangement joins TRBV7-9 to TRBJ2-3, with a tentative D call TRBD2 (5 bases). Deletions cut 5 bases from V and 2 bases from J, with 11 bases between. The CDR3 extends over 14 amino acids. Germline V gene sequence: CDR1 SEHNR, CDR2 FQNEAQ (reference sequence). CDR3 sequence: CASSREETTDTQYF. DNA for the CDR3: TGTGCCAGCAGCCGGGAAGAGACCACAGATACGCAGTATTTT.

This clonotype was observed a handful of times. The chain joins TRBV7-8 to TRBJ2-6; no clear D. The germline CDR1 and CDR2 sequences are SGHVS and FQNEAQ. The CDR3 extends over 13 amino acids. V was pared by 7 bases and J by 0 bases, with 4 bases between. CDR3 nucleotides: TGTGCCAGCACTCTCTCTGGGGCCAACGTCCTGACTTTC. It specifies CASTLSGANVLTF.

Only a few counts were recorded for this clonotype. The CDR3 coding sequence is TGTGCCAGCAGTAGCGGGGGGGCCACAGATACGCAGTATTTT. It yields the protein CASSSGGATDTQYF. V usage is TRBV6-4 and J usage is TRBJ2-3, with TRBD2 matching over 10 bases. Germline V lookup: CDR1 MRHNA, CDR2 SNTAGT. The V segment lost 5 bases and the J segment 2 bases; nucleotides outside the gene matches: 1. This CDR3 comprises 14 residues.

This chain connects TRBV29-1 to TRBJ1-1, with D unclear. CDR3 length equals 11 residues. Per germline, CDR1 SQVTM and CDR2 ANQGSEA. V was trimmed by 4 bases and J by 9 bases, leaving 12 bases between them. Here the CDR3 DNA reads TGCAGCGTTGGGACGCCGGAAAAAGCTTTCTTT. This translates into CSVGTPEKAFF.

This clonotype came up many times. This chain links TRBV20-1 with TRBJ2-7; possibly TRBD1 or TRBD2 for D (5 bases each). V was clipped by 4 bases and J by 2 bases, with 12 bases between them. Germline CDR1 and CDR2: DFQATT and SNEGSKA (reference sequence). The CDR3 has 13 residues. CDR3 in DNA: TGCAGTGCTACAGGCCGGGGCCCCTACGAGCAGTACTTC. This gives the protein CSATGRGPYEQYF.

CDR3 protein: CASSPLSGDTDTQYF. The DNA for the CDR3 is TGCGCCAGCAGCCCATTATCGGGGGACACAGATACGCAGTATTTT. J is TRBJ2-3 and V is TRBV5-1; TRBD2 might be the D (6 bases). The CDR3 is 15 amino acids. Trimming removed 4 bases at V and 2 bases at J, with 14 bases between. Germline CDR1 is SGHRS and CDR2 is YFSETQ.

Regarding this clonotype: It may be a read error: a sequence one base away is much more abundant. The chain carries TRBV7-2 and TRBJ2-7; tentatively, D is TRBD2 (6 bases). Germline V gene sequence: CDR1 SGHTA, CDR2 FQGNSA. The length of the CDR3 is 15 residues. V was cut by 5 bases and J by 3 bases, with 17 bases left in between. The CDR3, as DNA: TGTGCCAGCAGCGCGCAGGGCGGGACTTACTACGAGCAGTACTTC. Residues: CASSAQGGTYYEQYF.

This clonotype was counted many times. The chain has TRBV6-2 or TRBV6-3 and TRBJ2-7; 7 nucleotides agree with TRBD1. V dropped 6 bases and J dropped 4; count of bases not matched to a gene: 12. CDR1 is MNHEY, CDR2 SVGEGT, per germline. This CDR3 has 15 residues. CDR3 region: CASSQDRASSYEQYF. The CDR3 nucleotides are TGTGCCAGCAGCCAAGACAGGGCGAGCTCTTACGAGCAGTACTTC.